The 19 T cell receptor beta chains presented below share a single source sample, sequenced in a study of blood T cell repertoires in COVID-19. TCRdb's copy holds only in-frame clones and misses some; the assay was immunoSEQ multiplex PCR. The sample shows about 200,000 clones, 85% to 90% of them seen only once. The material sequenced was peripheral blood. All receptors come from a man aged 50 to 59 with acute or convalescent COVID-19.

This chain links TRBV5-1 with TRBJ1-6; unclear D gene. CDR3 length: 15 residues. V was pared by 4 bases and J by 9 bases, with 17 bases between. In germline, CDR1 is SGHRS, CDR2 YFSETQ. DNA for the CDR3: TGCGCCAGCAGCCCCCCTGCAATGTCCGGTTCACCCCTCCACTTT. This gives the protein CASSPPAMSGSPLHF.

The chain employs TRBV6-2 or TRBV6-3 and TRBJ1-3, with a possible D match to TRBD1 (6 bases). Deletions cut 2 bases from V and 2 bases from J, with 13 bases between. The CDR3 contains 16 residues. CDR1 and CDR2 (germline): MNHEY, SVGEGT. DNA of the CDR3: TGTGCCAGCAGTTACCGGCGGGGGGCCACTGGAAACACCATATATTTT. Its translation is CASSYRRGATGNTIYF.

This clone was recorded once. The rearrangement links TRBV27 to TRBJ2-1, with D possibly TRBD2 on 6 matching bases. This CDR3 region has 15 residues. The V gene lost 5 bases and the J gene lost 2 bases, with 13 bases spanning the gap. CDR1 and CDR2 (germline): MNHEY, SMNVEV (reference sequence). The CDR3 protein is CASSMGTLTYNEQFF. CDR3 DNA: TGTGCCAGCAGTATGGGGACTTTGACCTACAATGAGCAGTTCTTC.

The V and J genes are TRBV29-1 and TRBJ1-1, with 10 bases fitting TRBD1. This CDR3 has 13 amino acids. V lost 7 bases to trimming and J lost 0 bases; unmatched junction nucleotides: 2. Germline assignment: CDR1 SQVTM and CDR2 ANQGSEA. As DNA, the CDR3 is TGCAGCGGCGACAGGGGGCTGAACACTGAAGCTTTCTTT. It encodes CSGDRGLNTEAFF.

CDR3 amino acids: CASSPGTGWTYNEQFF. In DNA, the CDR3 is TGCGCCAGCAGCCCGGGGACAGGGTGGACCTACAATGAGCAGTTCTTC. The V gene is TRBV5-1, the J gene TRBJ2-1, with 9 bases fitting TRBD1. V trimming: 4 bases; J trimming: 2 bases; junction bases outside the gene matches: 7. Germline assignment: CDR1 SGHRS and CDR2 YFSETQ. This CDR3 spans 16 amino acids.

Written as DNA, the CDR3 is TGTGCCAGCAGCTCTGGGGCATACAGTAACTATGGCTACACCTTC. This gives the protein CASSSGAYSNYGYTF. The genes are TRBV2 and TRBJ1-2, with D possibly matching TRBD1 (5 bases). The CDR3 totals 15 residues. The germline gives CDR1 SNHLY, CDR2 FYNNEI. Trimming removed 6 bases at V and 1 base at J, with 15 bases between.

The chain joins TRBV5-1 to TRBJ1-3; D not resolved. Germline-derived CDR1 and CDR2 are SGHRS and YFSETQ. Trimming cost V 0 bases and J 2 bases, with 9 bases left between them. The CDR3 is 15 amino acids. As DNA, the CDR3 is TGCGCCAGCAGCTTGGGGGAGTATACTGGAAACACCATATATTTT. It is translated as CASSLGEYTGNTIYF.

CDR3 residues: CASSPGSTGELFF. The CDR3 DNA reads as TGTGCCAGCAGCCCGGGAAGTACCGGGGAGCTGTTTTTT. The V call is TRBV5-5, the J call TRBJ2-2; a possible D gene is TRBD2 (5 bases). Germline assignment: CDR1 SGHKS and CDR2 YYEKEE (reference sequence). The CDR3 is 13 residues long. The V end lost 4 bases, the J end lost 5 bases, and 9 bases lay between the germline ends.

The J gene is TRBJ1-3, the V gene TRBV19; D unresolved. V lost 4 bases and J lost 0, with 7 bases in between. Germline V gene data show CDR1 as LNHDA and CDR2 as SQIVND (reference sequence). The CDR3 is 14 amino acids. CDR3 amino acids: CASSTQNSGNTIYF. The CDR3 DNA reads as TGTGCCAGTAGTACGCAGAACTCTGGAAACACCATATATTTT.

The V call is TRBV6-5, the J call TRBJ2-2, with D tentatively TRBD1 (5 bases). The germline gives CDR1 MNHEY, CDR2 SVGAGI. CDR3 length: 14 residues. The germline V and J ends were trimmed by 5 bases and 3 bases, with 10 bases remaining between them. The CDR3 spells CASSRRDYTGELFF. Written as DNA, the CDR3 is TGTGCCAGCAGTCGCAGGGATTACACCGGGGAGCTGTTTTTT.

This clone was picked up one time. The genes are TRBV19 and TRBJ1-4; possible D gene TRBD1, 5 bases. CDR1 and CDR2 (germline): LNHDA, SQIVND (reference sequence). The CDR3 has 15 amino acids. Trimming removed 4 bases at V and 2 bases at J, with 11 bases between. CDR3 DNA: TGTGCCAGTAGTACTCCTGACAGTACTAATGAAAAACTGTTTTTT. Protein sequence: CASSTPDSTNEKLFF.

The chain has TRBV2 and TRBJ1-1, with 8 positions matching TRBD1. Germline lookup yields CDR1 SNHLY and CDR2 FYNNEI. This CDR3 has 17 residues. The CDR3 DNA is TGTGCTTCCAGAGGGGACAGGATGAGTTTTCTGAACACTGAAGCTTTCTTT. This codes for CASRGDRMSFLNTEAFF.

V gene TRBV6-5 combines with J gene TRBJ2-7; no clear D. The CDR3 consists of 14 residues. The V gene's germline CDR1 is MNHEY and CDR2 SVGAGI. The ends were cut back, 8 bases at V and 5 bases at J, with 19 bases in the middle. Here the CDR3 DNA reads TGTGCCAGCTCAAGACAAAGCTTTTTGGACGAGCAGTACTTC. Its protein is CASSRQSFLDEQYF.

The chain combines TRBV5-1 with TRBJ1-6; tentative D call: TRBD1 (6 bases). The CDR3 contains 15 residues. V was pared by 0 bases and J by 8 bases, with 12 bases between. Per the germline V gene, CDR1 is SGHRS and CDR2 is YFSETQ. DNA of the CDR3: TGCGCCAGCAGCTTGGCCGGCGGGGGCTATTCACCCCTCCACTTT. This sequence encodes CASSLAGGGYSPLHF.

The gene calls are TRBV27 and TRBJ1-1; 9 bases align to TRBD1. The V gene's germline CDR1 is MNHEY and CDR2 SMNVEV (reference sequence). The trim removed 7 bases at V and 7 bases at J, leaving 10 bases unmatched. This CDR3 region has 14 residues. CDR3: CASNEQGARSEAFF. The CDR3 coding sequence is TGTGCCAGCAACGAACAGGGGGCGCGGAGTGAAGCTTTCTTT.

The rearrangement joins TRBV7-2 to TRBJ1-1; D unclear. V lost 0 bases and J lost 1, with 9 bases in between. Germline CDR1 SGHTA, CDR2 FQGNSA. The CDR3 is made up of 15 amino acids. CDR3 DNA sequence: TGTGCCAGCAGCTTAGCGGCACACCAGAACACTGAAGCTTTCTTT. Its protein is CASSLAAHQNTEAFF.

This rearrangement joins TRBV11-2 to TRBJ2-1, with 9 bases matching TRBD1. Germline V CDR1 and CDR2: SGHAT, FQNNGV. The V and J ends lost 5 bases and 1 base, in that order; junction bases with no gene match: 3. This CDR3 is built from 15 residues. The CDR3 DNA reads TGTGCCAGCAGCCCCGGGACAGGGTCCTACAATGAGCAGTTCTTC. Translated: CASSPGTGSYNEQFF.

This sequence joins TRBV10-3 and TRBJ2-1, with a possible D match to TRBD1 (5 bases). Trimming removed 4 bases from V and 5 bases from J, with 9 bases in between. This CDR3 has 13 residues. Per germline, CDR1 ENHRY and CDR2 SYGVKD. DNA for the CDR3: TGTGCCATCAGTGCGGAGACAGACAATGAGCAGTTCTTC. Protein: CAISAETDNEQFF.

The chain is built from TRBV5-8 and TRBJ2-7, with D perhaps TRBD1 (6 bases). The CDR3 runs 14 residues. The germline V gene has CDR1 SGHTS and CDR2 YDEGEE. V was trimmed by 4 bases and J by 2 bases, leaving 13 bases between them. The CDR3 nucleotides are TGTGCCAGCAGCACGGGACACTTGGCCTACGAGCAGTACTTC. This sequence encodes CASSTGHLAYEQYF.